This T cell receptor (beta chain) was captured by sequencing in a study of radiotherapy plus CTLA-4 blockade in lung cancer (dated by TCRdb to 2016 to 2018). Broadly, across the study: Among the enrolled patients, roughly 19% had an objective response, and 31% reached disease control.

With regard to this clone: No antigen is known for it. No much larger clone is present one base from it, and per-base qualities are unavailable.

The research as a whole found: Increased serum interferon-beta after radiation, together with early dynamic changes in blood T cell clones, were reported to be the strongest predictors of response. TCR clones derived from tumors expanded in peripheral blood after treatment with radiotherapy and ipilimumab.

Focal radiation therapy combined with CTLA-4 blockade (ipilimumab) was tested in patients with chemo-refractory metastatic non-small-cell lung cancer. Receptors were amplified or captured by the immunoSEQ multiplex PCR assay. Held by TCRdb, this immuneACCESS table contains in-frame sequences only and omits some clones. Under half of the omission traces to an unresolved V gene where checked; the cause of the rest is unknown. This sample comprises about 62,000 clones, 70% to 80% of them detected only once. 2.9% of the sample rests with the top ten. The CDR3 covers 15 residues, taking in both the cysteine and the phenylalanine. The kept DNA is CDR3 alone, 45 bases in frame from the first base. CDR1 and CDR2 are drawn from the germline V gene (reference sequence): SEHNR, FQNEAQ. Unmatched junction bases come to 11, with V trimmed by 5 bases and J by 9 bases.

This receptor was identified in a human donor with non-small cell lung cancer who had a complete response to radiotherapy plus ipilimumab. Sample: peripheral blood, taken from a patient treated with radiotherapy plus ipilimumab. This receptor chain uses TRBV7-9 and TRBJ2-2; 8 middle bases align to TRBD1. The CDR3 loop reads CASSPGDRQGRELFF. The nucleotide sequence reads as follows: TGTGCCAGCAGCCCCGGGGACAGGCAAGGCCGGGAGCTGTTTTTT.